This T cell receptor beta chain emerged from a study of T cells in Graves' hyperthyroidism and ophthalmopathy. Study overall: It was at initial diagnosis, before any treatment, that peripheral blood was collected.

A few counts support this clonotype. Its antigen is not identified. V lost 0 bases and J lost 4; bases outside the gene matches: 6. CDR3 length: 17 amino acids. Notes on the study in general: Stable hyperthyroidism and ophthalmopathy were separated using 13 V-J signatures. Appearing also in blood were most of the thyroid clonotypes expanded above 0.001.

Amplification yielded TCR beta CDR3 regions, with RNA transcripts as the source. The HTBI primer set served for first-round RT-PCR of the TCR CDR3. Via MiXCR, TCRdb re-called the multiplex PCR reads, giving one row per CDR3 protein. The repertoire holds hundreds of thousands of distinct CDR3 sequences, with about two fifths as singletons. The chain uses TRBV12-3 or TRBV12-4 and TRBJ1-5, with 10 bases identical to TRBD1. Sequences were obtained from blood. This clonotype was sampled from a man aged 18 to 30 with Graves' hyperthyroidism. This CDR3 reads CASSLAFGTGANQPQHF. As DNA, the CDR3 is TGTGCCAGCAGTTTAGCCTTCGGGACAGGGGCGAATCAGCCCCAGCATTTT.